Detailed here is one T cell receptor (beta chain). Its antigen is unknown. No clone much larger than this one lies a single base away; base qualities are absent. These data are taken from a study of blood T cell repertoires in COVID-19 (TCRdb year 2020). For the study in its entirety: Samples from collaborators originated in the United States, Italy and Spain and spanned both the acute and convalescent phases of COVID-19. The material from the prospective study consisted of cDNA or gDNA derived from T cells, B-cell-depleted T cells, or PBMCs. Subjects who had been exposed to COVID-19, were actively infected with it, or had recovered from it provided the deeply sampled blood TCRbeta repertoires that made up the dataset. The repertoires were released in a freely available public database intended as a resource for research on the immune response to SARS-CoV-2. Samples were obtained from the ongoing ImmuneRACE study (first 160 participants) and from over a thousand subjects provided by 6 global collaborators. Sample metadata almost always included a de-identified subject ID, COVID-19 status, age in years and sex. Where HLA class I and class II types were available, the types were taken from metadata supplied by the sample provider, not from assay-based typing. What the research found in general, with its limitations: The amount of clinical and demographic metadata varied by source and participant and was provided uncurated.

TCRbeta CDR3 regions were amplified from genomic DNA using the immunoSEQ Assay, a bias-controlled multiplex PCR. Turning to the authors' computational methods: Nucleated cell counts per sample were estimated from amplification of reference gene primers within the assay. To quantify the absolute abundance of each unique TCRbeta CDR3 rearrangement, sequence reads were collapsed and filtered. For each sample, productive Simpson clonality was calculated as the square root of Simpson's diversity index across productive rearrangements. The source is immuneACCESS, and TCRdb retained only in-frame sequences with V and J called. Part of the clones is not carried over; for the studies checked, unresolved V genes explain less than half of this, and the remainder is unexplained. V and J calls and clone size are those listed in that table; D and trimming were worked out from the DNA. The sample data list 200,000 to 250,000 clones, and about 81% of these were observed just once. The top ten clonotypes cover approximately 5.6% of the sample.

At one collaborating source in Seattle, patients were enrolled during active infection and were followed longitudinally through the course of disease. Whole blood was collected in K2EDTA tubes by collaborating institutions according to the institutions' own protocols. For TCRbeta analysis, collaborators shipped samples in one of three forms: frozen whole blood, isolated PBMCs, or DNA extracted from either of those sample types. V is trimmed back by 8 bases and J by 6 bases, and the junction contains 6 bases that no gene match accounts for. There are 14 amino acids in the CDR3, from cysteine to phenylalanine inclusive. Only CDR3 DNA is held: 42 bases, read in frame from base 1. CDR1 and CDR2 are drawn from the germline V gene: SNHLY, FYNNEI.

Recombination joined TRBV2 with TRBJ2-2; a stretch of 10 junction bases matches TRBD1. The TCR sequence derives from a woman between 70 and 85 years old with COVID-19, enrolled during active disease. Sequencing was done on a sample of peripheral blood. At the DNA level, the sequence is TGTGCCAGCCTACGACAGGGGGCGTCCGGGGAGCTGTTTTTT. Its protein reads: CASLRQGASGELFF.